The 24 T cell receptor beta chains listed next were all sequenced from one sample in a study of blood T cell repertoires in COVID-19. Method: immunoSEQ multiplex PCR; TCRdb's copy keeps in-frame clones and lacks some. The sample yields about 80,000 clones, about 68% seen once. Sequencing input: peripheral blood. These receptors originate from a man aged 45-65 years with active or convalescent COVID-19.

This clone has only one observation. The chain uses TRBV5-1 and TRBJ1-5, with 9 bases matching TRBD1. Trimming removed 4 bases from V and 6 bases from J; junction bases left unmatched: 8. The CDR3 totals 15 residues. CDR1 is SGHRS, CDR2 YFSETQ, per germline. The CDR3 bases are TGCGCCAGCAGCCCGACAGGGGGGAAGGGTCAGCCCCAGCATTTT. Protein product: CASSPTGGKGQPQHF.

The V call is TRBV28, the J call TRBJ1-3; TRBD1 aligns across 8 bases. V shed 6 bases and J 3 bases; nucleotides not matched to a gene: 7. This CDR3 spans 15 amino acids. Looked up from germline, CDR1 is MDHEN and CDR2 is SYDVKM. The CDR3 DNA follows: TGTGCCAGCAGCCTCGACAGGGGAAGTGGAAACACCATATATTTT. Translated, it gives CASSLDRGSGNTIYF.

The chain uses TRBV6-5 and TRBJ1-2; D unresolved. Trimming cost V 8 bases and J 3 bases, with 13 bases left between them. This CDR3 is 13 amino acids long. Germline V lookup: CDR1 MNHEY, CDR2 SVGAGI. The CDR3 region has the DNA TGTGCCAGCGCGGTACAACCCCACTATGGCTACACCTTC. Translation: CASAVQPHYGYTF.

In its sample, this clone was seen once. The J gene is TRBJ1-1, the V gene TRBV19; D remains ambiguous. CDR3 size: 13 residues. V was cut by 4 bases and J by 0 bases, with 6 bases left in between. CDR1 is LNHDA and CDR2 is SQIVND in the germline V gene (reference sequence). In DNA, the CDR3 is TGTGCCAGTAGTACCACAATGAACACTGAAGCTTTCTTT. This translates into CASSTTMNTEAFF.

This clone showed up just once. The J gene is TRBJ2-1, the V gene TRBV3-1 (or the pseudogene TRBV3-2); D perhaps matches TRBD2 (5 bases). The CDR3 covers 17 residues. V lost 4 bases and J 3 bases, leaving 19 bases between the germline ends. CDR1 and CDR2 (germline): LGHDT, YNNKEL (reference sequence). DNA of the CDR3: TGTGCCAGCAGCCGATGGAGGCGAGAGGGCATCTACAATGAGCAGTTCTTC. Protein: CASSRWRREGIYNEQFF.

The chain carries TRBV9 and TRBJ1-6; TRBD1 might be the D (5 bases). Germline assignment: CDR1 SGDLS and CDR2 YYNGEE. This CDR3 region has 16 residues. V was cut by 0 bases and J by 7 bases, with 14 bases left in between. The CDR3, as DNA: TGTGCCAGCAGCGTAGAGGGGACTGCCTTCAATTCACCCCTCCACTTT. It is translated as CASSVEGTAFNSPLHF.

This sequence joins TRBV6-5 and TRBJ2-1; a weak D match, TRBD2 (5 bases). V lost 4 bases, J lost 0 bases, and 10 bases lay in between. This CDR3 spans 15 amino acids. Germline CDR1 is MNHEY and CDR2 is SVGAGI. In DNA form, the CDR3 reads TGTGCCAGCAGTTTTAACGGGGACTCCTACAATGAGCAGTTCTTC. The encoded protein is CASSFNGDSYNEQFF.

The V call is TRBV7-6, the J call TRBJ1-4, with TRBD1 matching over 7 bases. Germline CDR1 is SGHVS and CDR2 is FNYEAQ. J lost 7 bases, V lost 4 bases, and 9 bases had no gene match. The CDR3 spans 15 residues. In nucleotides, the CDR3 is TGTGCCAGCAGCTCCCAAGGGGGCAGCGGTGAAAAACTGTTTTTT. Encoded protein: CASSSQGGSGEKLFF.

The chain recombines TRBV3-1 (or the pseudogene TRBV3-2) with TRBJ1-2; D is unresolved. Germline CDR1 is LGHDT and CDR2 is YNNKEL (reference sequence). The CDR3 has 11 amino acids. V was cut by 5 bases and J by 8 bases, with 9 bases left in between. The CDR3 sequence: CASSSLEGYTF. CDR3 nucleotides: TGTGCCAGCAGCTCCCTCGAGGGCTACACCTTC.

This clone was picked up a small number of times. The chain links TRBV5-5 to TRBJ2-3, with D possibly being TRBD2 (5 bases). V lost 0 bases to trimming and J lost 3 bases, with 8 bases between them. This CDR3 is 14 amino acids long. Germline values: CDR1 SGHKS, CDR2 YYEKEE (reference sequence). The CDR3 here is CASSLGGRTDTQYF. The CDR3 DNA reads as TGTGCCAGCAGCTTGGGCGGGCGAACAGATACGCAGTATTTT. The variable domain in full, completed from reference TRBV5-5 and TRBJ2-3, reads DAGVTQSPTHLIKTRGQQVTLRCSPISGHKSVSWYQQVLGQGPQFIFQYYEKEERGRGNFPDRFSARQFPNYSSELNVNALLLGDSALYLCASSLGGRTDTQYFGPGTRLTVL.

The chain is built from TRBV6-5 and TRBJ2-2; D is possibly TRBD2 (5 bases). There are 13 residues in the CDR3. CDR1 is MNHEY and CDR2 is SVGAGI in the germline V gene. V lost 5 bases to trimming and J lost 6 bases, with 10 bases between them. The CDR3 region is CASSKRAAGELFF. The CDR3 bases are TGTGCCAGCAGTAAGAGGGCGGCCGGGGAGCTGTTTTTT.

The table lists this clone with a few counts. The rearrangement joins TRBV6-5 to TRBJ1-2, with unresolved D. Trimming shortened V by 2 bases and J by 3 bases, and 7 bases separated the two germline ends. This CDR3 comprises 13 residues. CDR1 and CDR2 (germline): MNHEY, SVGAGI. CDR3 DNA: TGTGCCAGCAGTTACGGGGAGCACTATGGCTACACCTTC. Encoded protein: CASSYGEHYGYTF.

The genes are TRBV6-5 and TRBJ1-1, with a tentative D call TRBD1 (5 bases). The CDR3 runs 11 residues. V was trimmed by 8 bases and J by 7 bases, leaving 11 bases between them. Germline V gene data show CDR1 as MNHEY and CDR2 as SVGAGI. DNA for the CDR3: TGTGCCAGCTCCGGGGGGAATGAAGCTTTCTTT. Translation: CASSGGNEAFF.

This sequence joins TRBV5-6 and TRBJ2-3; D gene uncertain. The CDR3 totals 15 residues. Germline CDR1 is SGHDT and CDR2 is YYEEEE. The V and J ends lost 0 bases and 2 bases respectively, with 10 bases between them. The CDR3 DNA follows: TGTGCCAGCAGCTTGGCTGTATTCTTCACAGATACGCAGTATTTT. Its translation is CASSLAVFFTDTQYF.

The chain employs TRBV7-2 and TRBJ2-1, with TRBD2 matching over 11 bases. Trimming took 8 bases from V and 9 from J; bases not matched to a gene: 6. The CDR3 contains 13 residues. Germline V gene sequence: CDR1 SGHTA, CDR2 FQGNSA. In DNA form, the CDR3 reads TGTGCCAGCGGGACTAGCGGCCGGGGTGAGCAGTTCTTC. Translating it yields CASGTSGRGEQFF.

The chain couples TRBV6-5 to TRBJ2-3; a possible D gene is TRBD1 (6 bases). The V gene's germline CDR1 is MNHEY and CDR2 SVGAGI. Trimming removed 2 bases at V and 4 bases at J, with 10 bases between. This CDR3 is built from 14 residues. CDR3 sequence: CASSYMGAPDTQYF. DNA of the CDR3: TGTGCCAGCAGTTACATGGGGGCCCCAGATACGCAGTATTTT.

This clone was seen ten or more times. This chain links TRBV5-4 with TRBJ1-2; the D is unclear. This CDR3 region has 12 residues. V lost 4 bases and J 4 bases, leaving 8 bases between the germline ends. CDR1 and CDR2 (germline): SGHNT, YYREEE (reference sequence). The CDR3, as DNA: TGTGCCAGCAGCGGCGGGATCTATGGCTACACCTTC. Its translation is CASSGGIYGYTF.

The V gene is TRBV27, the J gene TRBJ2-3; 7 bases agree with TRBD2. CDR1 and CDR2 from the germline V gene are MNHEY and SMNVEV (reference sequence). CDR3 length: 16 residues. Germline trimming cut 4 bases from V and 3 bases from J; bases unmatched to any gene: 10. In DNA form, the CDR3 reads TGTGCCAGCAGTTCAGACCAGCGGGGTATTACAGATACGCAGTATTTT. Its protein is CASSSDQRGITDTQYF.

The chain carries TRBV5-1 and TRBJ2-3; possible D gene TRBD2, 7 bases. The germline gives CDR1 SGHRS, CDR2 YFSETQ. The CDR3 consists of 16 residues. Trimming removed 1 base from V and 0 bases from J, with 12 bases in between. CDR3 DNA: TGCGCCAGCAGCTTGACGGGGGGCCCCAGCACAGATACGCAGTATTTT. Translation gives CASSLTGGPSTDTQYF.

The J gene is TRBJ2-5, the V gene TRBV24-1; 12 nucleotides line up with TRBD2. V was pared by 7 bases and J by 3 bases, with 11 bases of the junction left unmatched. The CDR3 has 17 amino acids. Germline CDR1 is KGHDR and CDR2 is SFDVKD. CDR3 nucleotides: TGTGCCACCAGCGGACTAGCGGGGACCAGCGAAAAAGAGACCCAGTACTTC. Its translation: CATSGLAGTSEKETQYF.

This clone was recorded once. The V and J genes are TRBV27 and TRBJ1-6; D might be TRBD1 (6 bases). Germline values: CDR1 MNHEY, CDR2 SMNVEV (reference sequence). The CDR3 covers 16 residues. The V end lost 0 bases, the J end lost 9 bases, and 15 bases lay between the germline ends. CDR3 protein: CASSLSVQGSGSPLHF. Written as DNA, the CDR3 is TGTGCCAGCAGTTTATCGGTCCAGGGGTCGGGTTCACCCCTCCACTTT.

This clone was seen more than once but under ten times. This chain uses TRBV9 with TRBJ1-3; D gene unclear. CDR3 size: 17 residues. CDR1 and CDR2 from the germline V gene are SGDLS and YYNGEE. Deletions cut 0 bases from V and 0 bases from J, with 13 bases between. DNA for the CDR3: TGTGCCAGCAGCGTAGCTACTGGAGTCTACTCTGGAAACACCATATATTTT. It encodes CASSVATGVYSGNTIYF.

The chain recombines TRBV27 with TRBJ2-7; D may be TRBD1 (5 bases). CDR1 MNHEY and CDR2 SMNVEV come from the germline V gene (reference sequence). Trimming took off 4 bases at V and 7 bases at J, with 14 bases between the two ends. The CDR3 spans 13 residues. The CDR3 here is CASSWPQGGEQYF. The CDR3 bases are TGTGCCAGCAGTTGGCCGCAGGGTGGGGAGCAGTACTTC.

V and J are TRBV4-1 and TRBJ2-2; tentatively, D is TRBD1 (6 bases). Trimming shortened V by 2 bases and J by 5 bases, and 9 bases separated the two germline ends. CDR1 is MGHRA, CDR2 YSYEKL, per germline. CDR3 length: 14 amino acids. The CDR3 reads CASSQPTGTGELFF. For the CDR3, the DNA is TGCGCCAGCAGCCAACCCACAGGGACCGGGGAGCTGTTTTTT.